The 10 T cell receptor beta chains presented below share a single source sample, sequenced in a study of control samples from healthy donors and cancer patients. Generated by immunoSEQ multiplex PCR, the TCRdb table keeps only in-frame clones and is missing some. The table has about 150,000 clones, approximately 93% seen once. Sequencing input: blood. These TCRs come from a man aged 18 to 30 in good health.

The rearrangement links TRBV9 to TRBJ2-1; 8 bases are a match to TRBD1. The CDR3 has 16 residues. Germline V gives CDR1 SGDLS, CDR2 YYNGEE. Unmatched junction bases numbered 9, after V lost 0 bases and J lost 7 bases. The CDR3 loop is CASSVAGQGVTNEQFF. Written as DNA, the CDR3 is TGTGCCAGCAGCGTAGCTGGACAGGGAGTAACTAATGAGCAGTTCTTC.

The chain is built from TRBV5-4 and TRBJ1-1; no definite D call. V lost 0 bases and J 5 bases, leaving 8 bases between the germline ends. The CDR3 contains 13 residues. CDR1 and CDR2 (germline): SGHNT, YYREEE (reference sequence). The CDR3 protein is CASSLVATTEAFF. CDR3 in DNA: TGTGCCAGCAGCTTGGTTGCCACTACTGAAGCTTTCTTT.

The chain employs TRBV7-8 and TRBJ2-3, with D unresolved. CDR1 and CDR2 (germline): SGHVS, FQNEAQ. The CDR3 is 16 amino acids. Trimming took 1 base from V and 1 from J, leaving 12 bases between them. CDR3 residues: CASSLVYPLGTDTQYF. The DNA of the CDR3 is TGTGCCAGCAGCTTAGTGTATCCCCTAGGCACAGATACGCAGTATTTT.

The chain links TRBV5-6 to TRBJ1-5, with D unclear. V lost 0 bases and J 5 bases, leaving 6 bases between the germline ends. CDR1 is SGHDT and CDR2 is YYEEEE in the germline V gene. This CDR3 region has 13 residues. The CDR3 coding sequence is TGTGCCAGCAGCTTGGCCGGGGATCAGCCCCAGCATTTT. This translates into CASSLAGDQPQHF.

The gene calls are TRBV9 and TRBJ2-7; 13 bases fit TRBD2. CDR1 and CDR2 from the germline V gene are SGDLS and YYNGEE. Unmatched junction bases numbered 6, after V lost 0 bases and J lost 3 bases. The CDR3 totals 17 residues. CDR3 region: CASSVEGGLAGFYEQYF. The CDR3 nucleotides are TGTGCCAGCAGCGTAGAGGGGGGACTAGCGGGGTTCTACGAGCAGTACTTC.

This chain joins TRBV2 and TRBJ1-5; D may be TRBD1 (5 bases). With 6 bases removed from V and 6 bases from J, the gap between germline ends came to 15 bases. From germline, CDR1 is SNHLY and CDR2 FYNNEI. The CDR3 loop spans 14 amino acids. Here the CDR3 reads CASRGLREIQPQHF. CDR3 nucleotide sequence: TGTGCCAGCAGGGGCCTCAGGGAGATTCAGCCCCAGCATTTT. The variable domain in full, with the rest retrieved from reference TRBV2 and TRBJ1-5, is EPEVTQTPSHQVTQMGQEVILRCVPISNHLYFYWYRQILGQKVEFLVSFYNNEISEKSEIFDDQFSVERPDGSNFTLKIRSTKLEDSAMYFCASRGLREIQPQHFGDGTRLSIL.

The chain employs TRBV7-3 and TRBJ2-5; tentatively, D is TRBD1 or TRBD2 (6 bases each). Germline CDR1 is SGHTA and CDR2 is FQGTGA. This CDR3 has 13 amino acids. Trimming removed 3 bases at V and 7 bases at J, with 12 bases between. CDR3 in DNA: TGTGCCAGCAGCTTGGAGGGGGGTGCGACCCAGTACTTC. It is translated as CASSLEGGATQYF.

This clone was counted only a few times. At the DNA level, this CDR3 is encoded by other sequences in the same sample as well. The rearrangement uses TRBV6-4 and TRBJ2-2; no clear D. V lost 2 bases to trimming and J lost 3 bases, with 4 bases between them. The CDR3 is 13 amino acids. Germline V gene data show CDR1 as MRHNA and CDR2 as SNTAGT. This CDR3 reads CASSDRDTGELFF. The CDR3 DNA sequence: TGTGCCAGCAGTGACCGGGACACCGGGGAGCTGTTTTTT.

This chain connects TRBV5-6 to TRBJ1-6; 8 bases agree with TRBD1. This CDR3 region has 16 residues. Unmatched junction bases numbered 11, after V lost 4 bases and J lost 8 bases. CDR1 is SGHDT and CDR2 is YYEEEE in the germline V gene. The CDR3 sequence is CASSLLGDRSYSPLHF. The CDR3 DNA sequence: TGTGCCAGCAGCCTATTGGGGGACAGGAGTTATTCACCCCTCCACTTT. The whole variable domain, remainder taken from reference TRBV5-6 and TRBJ1-6, is DAGVTQSPTHLIKTRGQQVTLRCSPKSGHDTVSWYQQALGQGPQFIFQYYEEEERQRGNFPDRFSGHQFPNYSSELNVNALLLGDSALYLCASSLLGDRSYSPLHFGNGTRLTVT.

The chain is built from TRBV7-9 and TRBJ2-2, with D tentatively TRBD1 (6 bases). The CDR3 runs to 16 residues. The germline V gene has CDR1 SEHNR and CDR2 FQNEAQ (reference sequence). Trimming took 7 bases from V and 2 from J, leaving 17 bases between them. The CDR3 DNA sequence: TGTGCCAGCAACCCAAGATTACAGGGCAACACCGGGGAGCTGTTTTTT. Translated: CASNPRLQGNTGELFF.